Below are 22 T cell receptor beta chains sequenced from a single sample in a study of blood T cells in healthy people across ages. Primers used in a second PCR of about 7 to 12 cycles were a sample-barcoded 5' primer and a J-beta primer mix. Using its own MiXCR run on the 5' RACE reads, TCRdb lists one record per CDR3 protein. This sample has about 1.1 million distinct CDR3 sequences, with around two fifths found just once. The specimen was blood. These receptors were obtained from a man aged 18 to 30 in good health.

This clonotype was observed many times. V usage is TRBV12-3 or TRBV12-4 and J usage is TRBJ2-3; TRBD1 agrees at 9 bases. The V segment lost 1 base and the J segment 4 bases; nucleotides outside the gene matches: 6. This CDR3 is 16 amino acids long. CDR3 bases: TGTGCCAGCAGTTTAGAGACAGGGGGAGGCCCAGATACGCAGTATTTT. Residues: CASSLETGGGPDTQYF.

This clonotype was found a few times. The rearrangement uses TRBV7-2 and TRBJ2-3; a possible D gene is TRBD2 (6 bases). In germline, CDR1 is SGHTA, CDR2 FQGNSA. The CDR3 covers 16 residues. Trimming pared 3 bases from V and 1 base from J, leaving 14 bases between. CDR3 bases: TGTGCCAGCAGCTTGCAGGGTCGGAGGGGCACAGATACGCAGTATTTT. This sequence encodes CASSLQGRRGTDTQYF.

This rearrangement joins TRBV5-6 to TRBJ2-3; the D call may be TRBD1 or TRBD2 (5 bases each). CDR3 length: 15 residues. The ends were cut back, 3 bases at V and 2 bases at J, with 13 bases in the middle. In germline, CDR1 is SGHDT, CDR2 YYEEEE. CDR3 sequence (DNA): TGTGCCAGCAGCTGGGACGCCCTTCCCACAGATACGCAGTATTTT. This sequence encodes CASSWDALPTDTQYF. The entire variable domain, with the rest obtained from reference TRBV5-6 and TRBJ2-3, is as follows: DAGVTQSPTHLIKTRGQQVTLRCSPKSGHDTVSWYQQALGQGPQFIFQYYEEEERQRGNFPDRFSGHQFPNYSSELNVNALLLGDSALYLCASSWDALPTDTQYFGPGTRLTVL.

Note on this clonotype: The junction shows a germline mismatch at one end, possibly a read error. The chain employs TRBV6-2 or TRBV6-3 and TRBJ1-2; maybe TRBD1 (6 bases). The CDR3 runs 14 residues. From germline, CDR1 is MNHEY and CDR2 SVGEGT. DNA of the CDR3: TGTGCCAGCAGTGACTCGCAGGGGTTGGATGGCTACACCTTC. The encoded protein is CASSDSQGLDGYTF.

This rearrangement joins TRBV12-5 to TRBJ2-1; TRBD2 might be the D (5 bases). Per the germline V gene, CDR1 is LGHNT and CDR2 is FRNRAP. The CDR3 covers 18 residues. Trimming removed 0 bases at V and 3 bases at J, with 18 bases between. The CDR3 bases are TGTGCTAGTGGTTTGGTCGCGGTCGGGGTGGAGGACTACAATGAGCAGTTCTTC. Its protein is CASGLVAVGVEDYNEQFF.

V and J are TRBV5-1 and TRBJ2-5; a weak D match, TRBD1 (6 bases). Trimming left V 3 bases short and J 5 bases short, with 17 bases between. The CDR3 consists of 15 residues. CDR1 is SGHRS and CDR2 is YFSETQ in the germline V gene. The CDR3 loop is CASSYQGLEGETQYF. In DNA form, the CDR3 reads TGCGCCAGCAGCTACCAGGGGCTAGAGGGGGAGACCCAGTACTTC.

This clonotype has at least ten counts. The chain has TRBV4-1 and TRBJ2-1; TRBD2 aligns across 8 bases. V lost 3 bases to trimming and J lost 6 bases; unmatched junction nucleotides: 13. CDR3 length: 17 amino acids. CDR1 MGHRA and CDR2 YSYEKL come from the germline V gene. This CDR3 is CASSHPTGRGDINEQFF. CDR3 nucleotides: TGCGCCAGCAGCCACCCCACGGGGCGGGGGGACATCAATGAGCAGTTCTTC.

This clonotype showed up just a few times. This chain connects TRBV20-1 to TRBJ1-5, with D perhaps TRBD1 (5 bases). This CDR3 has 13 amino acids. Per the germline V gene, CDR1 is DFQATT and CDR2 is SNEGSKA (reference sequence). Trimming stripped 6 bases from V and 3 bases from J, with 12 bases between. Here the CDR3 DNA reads TGCAGTGCGACGACAGAAGCCAATCAGCCCCAGCATTTT. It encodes CSATTEANQPQHF.

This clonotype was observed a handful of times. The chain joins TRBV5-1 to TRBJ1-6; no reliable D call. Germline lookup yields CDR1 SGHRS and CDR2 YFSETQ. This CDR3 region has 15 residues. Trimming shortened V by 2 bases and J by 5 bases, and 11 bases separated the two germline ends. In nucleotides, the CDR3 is TGCGCCAGCAGCTTCTCGGAGGATGATAATTCACCCCTCCACTTT. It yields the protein CASSFSEDDNSPLHF.

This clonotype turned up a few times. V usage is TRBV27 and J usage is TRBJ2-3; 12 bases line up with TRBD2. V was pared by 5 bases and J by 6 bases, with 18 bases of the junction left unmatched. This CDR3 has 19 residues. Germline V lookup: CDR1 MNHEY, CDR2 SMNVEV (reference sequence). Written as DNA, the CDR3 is TGTGCCAGCAGTGGACTAGCGGGGAGAGGCCGCTTACGTCTGGATACGCAGTATTTT. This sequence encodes CASSGLAGRGRLRLDTQYF.

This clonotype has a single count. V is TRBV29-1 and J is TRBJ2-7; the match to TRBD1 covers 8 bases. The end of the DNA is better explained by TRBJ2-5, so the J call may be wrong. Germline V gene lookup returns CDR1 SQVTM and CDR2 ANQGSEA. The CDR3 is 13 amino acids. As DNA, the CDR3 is TGCAGCGTTGACCAGGGGGCGCGGGAGACCCAGTACTTC. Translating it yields CSVDQGARETQYF.

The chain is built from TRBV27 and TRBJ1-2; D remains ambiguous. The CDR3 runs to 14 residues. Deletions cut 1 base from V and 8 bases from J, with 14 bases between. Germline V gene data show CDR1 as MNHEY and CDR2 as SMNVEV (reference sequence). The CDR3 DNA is TGTGCCAGCAGTTTATGGGAGGGAGAGGCGGGCTACACCTTC. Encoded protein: CASSLWEGEAGYTF.

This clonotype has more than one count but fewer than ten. CDR3 bases: TGTGCCAGCAGCCAGCGCTTCGGGACAGTGAACACTGAAGCTTTCTTT. It codes for CASSQRFGTVNTEAFF. The rearrangement uses TRBV12-3 or TRBV12-4 and TRBJ1-1, with 7 bases matching TRBD1. The CDR3 is 16 amino acids. The V and J ends lost 6 bases and 0 bases, in that order; junction bases with no gene match: 10.

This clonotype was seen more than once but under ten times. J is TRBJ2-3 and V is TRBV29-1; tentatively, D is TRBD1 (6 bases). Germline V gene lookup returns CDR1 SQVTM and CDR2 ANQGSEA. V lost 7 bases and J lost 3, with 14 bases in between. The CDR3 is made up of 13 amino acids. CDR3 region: CSAGRGDTDTQYF. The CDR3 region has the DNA TGCAGCGCCGGCAGGGGTGATACAGATACGCAGTATTTT.

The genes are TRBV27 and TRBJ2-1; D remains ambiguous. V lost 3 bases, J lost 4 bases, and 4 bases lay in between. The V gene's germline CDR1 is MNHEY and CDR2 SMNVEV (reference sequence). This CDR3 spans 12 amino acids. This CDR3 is CASSFKYNEQFF. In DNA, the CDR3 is TGTGCCAGCAGTTTTAAATACAATGAGCAGTTCTTC.

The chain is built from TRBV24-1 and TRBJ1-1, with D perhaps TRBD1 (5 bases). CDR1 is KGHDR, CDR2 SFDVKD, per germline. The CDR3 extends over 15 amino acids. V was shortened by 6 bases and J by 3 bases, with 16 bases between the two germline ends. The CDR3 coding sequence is TGTGCCACCAGTCCATCCGGGGGGGGGTACACTGAAGCTTTCTTT. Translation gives CATSPSGGGYTEAFF.

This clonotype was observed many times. CDR3 residues: CSFYRNGELFF. The CDR3 DNA follows: TGCAGCTTCTACAGAAACGGGGAGCTGTTTTTT. The rearrangement links TRBV29-1 to TRBJ2-2; unclear D gene. This CDR3 comprises 11 residues. V was shortened by 8 bases and J by 7 bases, with 11 bases between the two germline ends. The germline CDR1 and CDR2 sequences are SQVTM and ANQGSEA.

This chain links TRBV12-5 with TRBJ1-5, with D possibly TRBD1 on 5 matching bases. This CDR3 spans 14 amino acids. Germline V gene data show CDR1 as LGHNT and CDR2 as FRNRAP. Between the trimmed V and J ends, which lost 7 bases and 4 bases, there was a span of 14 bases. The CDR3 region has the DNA TGTGCTAGTGTTGGGCAGGGTAATAATCAGCCCCAGCATTTT. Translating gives CASVGQGNNQPQHF.

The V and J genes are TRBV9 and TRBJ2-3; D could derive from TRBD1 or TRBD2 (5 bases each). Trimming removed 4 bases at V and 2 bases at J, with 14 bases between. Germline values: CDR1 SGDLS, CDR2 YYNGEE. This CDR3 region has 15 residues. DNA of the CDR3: TGTGCCAGCAGCCCCCGGGACGGGGACACAGATACGCAGTATTTT. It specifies CASSPRDGDTDTQYF.

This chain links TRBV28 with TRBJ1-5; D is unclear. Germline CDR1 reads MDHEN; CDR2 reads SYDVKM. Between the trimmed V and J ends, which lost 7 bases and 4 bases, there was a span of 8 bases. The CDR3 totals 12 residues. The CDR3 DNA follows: TGTGCCAGCACTGCGGCTAATCAGCCCCAGCATTTT. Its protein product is CASTAANQPQHF.

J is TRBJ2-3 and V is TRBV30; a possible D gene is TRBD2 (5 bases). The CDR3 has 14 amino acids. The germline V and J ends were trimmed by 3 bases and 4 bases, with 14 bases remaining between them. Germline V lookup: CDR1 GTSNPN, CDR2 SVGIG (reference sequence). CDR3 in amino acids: CAWSPPPGADTQYF. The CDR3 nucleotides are TGTGCCTGGAGCCCCCCCCCCGGGGCAGATACGCAGTATTTT. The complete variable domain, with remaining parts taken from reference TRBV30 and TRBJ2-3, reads SQTIHQWPATLVQPVGSPLSLECTVEGTSNPNLYWYRQAAGRGLQLLFYSVGIGQISSEVPQNLSASRPQDRQFILSSKKLLLSDSGFYLCAWSPPPGADTQYFGPGTRLTVL.

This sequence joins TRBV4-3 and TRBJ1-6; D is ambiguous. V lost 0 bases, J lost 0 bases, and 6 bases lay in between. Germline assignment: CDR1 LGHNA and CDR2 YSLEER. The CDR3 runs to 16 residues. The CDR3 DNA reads TGCGCCAGCAGCCAAGATTTCCTCTCCTATAATTCACCCCTCCACTTT. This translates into CASSQDFLSYNSPLHF.